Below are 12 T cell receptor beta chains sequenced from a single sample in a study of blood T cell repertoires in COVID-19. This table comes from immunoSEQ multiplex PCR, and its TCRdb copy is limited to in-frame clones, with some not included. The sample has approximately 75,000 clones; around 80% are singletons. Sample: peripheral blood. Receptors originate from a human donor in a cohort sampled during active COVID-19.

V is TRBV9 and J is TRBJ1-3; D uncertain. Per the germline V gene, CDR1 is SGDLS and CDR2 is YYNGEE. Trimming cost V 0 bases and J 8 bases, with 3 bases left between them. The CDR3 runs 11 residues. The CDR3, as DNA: TGTGCCAGCAGCGTAGGAGACACCATATATTTT. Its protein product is CASSVGDTIYF.

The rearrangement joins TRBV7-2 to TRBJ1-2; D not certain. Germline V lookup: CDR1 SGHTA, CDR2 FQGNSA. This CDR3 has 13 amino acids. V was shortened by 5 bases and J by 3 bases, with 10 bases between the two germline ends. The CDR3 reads CASSQQSYYGYTF. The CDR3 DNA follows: TGTGCCAGCAGCCAACAGTCTTACTATGGCTACACCTTC.

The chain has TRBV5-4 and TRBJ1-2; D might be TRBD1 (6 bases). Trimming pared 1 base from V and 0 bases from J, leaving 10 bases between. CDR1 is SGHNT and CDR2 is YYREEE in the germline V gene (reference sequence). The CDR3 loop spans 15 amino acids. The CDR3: CASSLTDRTNYGYTF. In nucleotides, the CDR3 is TGTGCCAGCAGCTTGACCGACAGGACTAACTATGGCTACACCTTC.

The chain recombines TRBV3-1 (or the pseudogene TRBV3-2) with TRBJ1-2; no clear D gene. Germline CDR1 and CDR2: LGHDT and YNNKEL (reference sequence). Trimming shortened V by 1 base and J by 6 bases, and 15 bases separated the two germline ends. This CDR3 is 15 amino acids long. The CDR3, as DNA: TGTGCCAGCAGCCAAGCCGCTCCGGAGATTAATGGCTACACCTTC. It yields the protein CASSQAAPEINGYTF.

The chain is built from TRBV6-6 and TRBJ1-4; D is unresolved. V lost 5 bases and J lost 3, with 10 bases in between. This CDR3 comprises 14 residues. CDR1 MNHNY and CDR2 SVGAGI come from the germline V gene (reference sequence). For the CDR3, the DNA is TGTGCCAGCAGTGCGAAGATCGCTAATGAAAAACTGTTTTTT. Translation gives CASSAKIANEKLFF.

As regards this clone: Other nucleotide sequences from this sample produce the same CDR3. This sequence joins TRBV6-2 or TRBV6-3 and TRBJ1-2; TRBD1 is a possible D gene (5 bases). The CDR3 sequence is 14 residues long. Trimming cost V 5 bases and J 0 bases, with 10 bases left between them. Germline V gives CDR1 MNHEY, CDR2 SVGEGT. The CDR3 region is CASSGQGANYGYTF. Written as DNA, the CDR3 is TGTGCCAGCAGTGGGCAGGGTGCTAACTATGGCTACACCTTC.

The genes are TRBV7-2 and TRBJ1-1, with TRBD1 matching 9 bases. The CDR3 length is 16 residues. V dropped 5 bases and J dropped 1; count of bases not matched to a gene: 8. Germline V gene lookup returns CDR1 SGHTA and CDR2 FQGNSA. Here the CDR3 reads CASSPRSGQGNTEAFF. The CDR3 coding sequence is TGTGCCAGCAGCCCTAGGTCGGGACAGGGGAACACTGAAGCTTTCTTT.

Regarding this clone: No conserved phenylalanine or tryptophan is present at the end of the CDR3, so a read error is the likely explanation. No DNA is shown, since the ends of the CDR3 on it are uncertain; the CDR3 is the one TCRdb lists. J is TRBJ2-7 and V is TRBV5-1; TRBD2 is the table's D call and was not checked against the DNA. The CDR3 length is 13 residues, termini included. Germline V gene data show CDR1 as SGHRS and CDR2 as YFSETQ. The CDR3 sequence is CASSLVAGLISSI.

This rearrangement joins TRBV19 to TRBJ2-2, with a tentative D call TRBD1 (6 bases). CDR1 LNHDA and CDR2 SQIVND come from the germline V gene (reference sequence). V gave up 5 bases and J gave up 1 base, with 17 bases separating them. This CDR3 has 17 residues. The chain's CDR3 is CASSPSVGALNTGELFF. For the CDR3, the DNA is TGTGCCAGTAGTCCTTCCGTGGGGGCTTTGAACACCGGGGAGCTGTTTTTT.

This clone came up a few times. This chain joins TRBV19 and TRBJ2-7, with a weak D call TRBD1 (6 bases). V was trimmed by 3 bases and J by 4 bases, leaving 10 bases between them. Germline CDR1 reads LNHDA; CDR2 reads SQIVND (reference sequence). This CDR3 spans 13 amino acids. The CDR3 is CASSMVQGYEQYF. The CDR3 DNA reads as TGTGCCAGTAGTATGGTACAGGGTTACGAGCAGTACTTC.

The CDR3 is CASSGLPAGPTKLRGNQPQHF. CDR3 nucleotides: TGTGCCAGCAGTGGCCTCCCCGCGGGGCCAACGAAACTCAGAGGCAATCAGCCCCAGCATTTT. The chain links TRBV2 to TRBJ1-5; perhaps TRBD1 as D (5 bases). Germline assignment: CDR1 SNHLY and CDR2 FYNNEI. V was trimmed by 4 bases and J by 2 bases, leaving 30 bases between them. This CDR3 region has 21 residues. The full variable domain, its missing parts supplied by reference TRBV2 and TRBJ1-5, is EPEVTQTPSHQVTQMGQEVILRCVPISNHLYFYWYRQILGQKVEFLVSFYNNEISEKSEIFDDQFSVERPDGSNFTLKIRSTKLEDSAMYFCASSGLPAGPTKLRGNQPQHFGDGTRLSIL.

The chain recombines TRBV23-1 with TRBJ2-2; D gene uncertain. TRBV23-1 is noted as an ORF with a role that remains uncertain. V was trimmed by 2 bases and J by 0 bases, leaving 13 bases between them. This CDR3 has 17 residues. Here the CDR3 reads CASSQRGEAANTGELFF. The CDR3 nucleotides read TGCGCCAGCAGTCAACGAGGAGAGGCCGCGAACACCGGGGAGCTGTTTTTT.